The rows below give T cell receptor beta chains drawn from one sample of a study of beta chain features in type 1 diabetes. This table comes from immunoSEQ multiplex PCR, and its TCRdb copy is limited to in-frame clones, with some not included. Of around 400,000 clones listed, roughly an eighth are singletons. What was sequenced was naive CD4+ T cells from blood. The receptors were gathered from a man aged 18 to 29 in good health. Each CDR3 is given with its conserved first and last residue. A D gene is named only where the DNA matches it firmly. Some rows mark clone size as missing; the rest say once, few, many or name a class of expanded clone.

CDR3 protein | CDR3 DNA | CDR3 length | J gene | V gene | D gene | clone size
CAWSVGQGATEAFF | TGTGCCTGGAGTGTAGGTCAGGGGGCGACTGAAGCTTTCTTT | 14 | TRBJ1-1 | TRBV30 | TRBD1 | -
CASSQGQGRYYEQYF | TGCGCCAGCAGCCAAGGACAGGGCAGATACTACGAGCAGTACTTC | 15 | TRBJ2-7 | TRBV5-1 | TRBD1 | few
CASSPSGRVDNEQFF | TGTGCTAGCAGCCCTAGCGGGAGGGTAGACAATGAGCAGTTCTTC | 15 | TRBJ2-1 | TRBV7-7 | TRBD2 | -
CASSPPGEQFF | TGTGCCAGCAGCCCCCCGGGTGAGCAGTTCTTC | 11 | TRBJ2-1 | TRBV7-9 | - | -
CASSGRSLAGNSYEQYF | TGTGCCAGCAGTGGGCGTTCATTAGCGGGGAACTCCTACGAGCAGTACTTC | 17 | TRBJ2-7 | TRBV25-1 | TRBD2 | -
CASSFGGGAGNIQYF | TGTGCCAGCAGCTTCGGCGGGGGGGCCGGGAACATTCAGTACTTC | 15 | TRBJ2-4 | TRBV5-4 | TRBD2 | -
CASRPEQGGGYTF | TGTGCCAGCAGACCCGAACAGGGTGGCGGCTACACCTTC | 13 | TRBJ1-2 | TRBV28 | - | few
CASSAGLADLQETQYF | TGTGCCAGCAGCGCCGGACTAGCGGACCTCCAAGAGACCCAGTACTTC | 16 | TRBJ2-5 | TRBV21-1 | - | few
CASSLALDIQETQYF | TGTGCCAGCAGCTTAGCGCTGGACATCCAAGAGACCCAGTACTTC | 15 | TRBJ2-5 | TRBV7-9 | - | -
CASSSDPRAYEQYF | TGTGCCAGCAGTTCGGACCCGAGGGCCTACGAGCAGTACTTC | 14 | TRBJ2-7 | TRBV28 | - | few
CASSRSGIRTDTQYF | TGTGCCAGCAGCCGCTCAGGGATAAGGACAGATACGCAGTATTTT | 15 | TRBJ2-3 | TRBV11-2 | - | -
CASSLVATGASYEQYF | TGTGCCAGCAGCTTAGTGGCGACAGGGGCCTCCTACGAGCAGTACTTC | 16 | TRBJ2-7 | TRBV7-2 | TRBD1 | few
CASSPTGADTEAFF | TGTGCCAGCTCACCGACAGGGGCTGACACTGAAGCTTTCTTT | 14 | TRBJ1-1 | TRBV18 | TRBD1 | few
CAWGKVAGEQYF | TGTGCCTGGGGAAAAGTGGCGGGCGAGCAGTACTTC | 12 | TRBJ2-7 | TRBV30 | - | few
CASSIDLTTDTQYF | TGTGCCAGTAGTATAGACCTCACTACAGATACGCAGTATTTT | 14 | TRBJ2-3 | TRBV19 | - | few
CAWSPDRGVYGYTF | TGTGCCTGGAGCCCGGACAGGGGTGTCTATGGCTACACCTTC | 14 | TRBJ1-2 | TRBV30 | TRBD1 | -